Sequencing of this T cell receptor (beta chain) was carried out in a study of breast tumors, draining lymph nodes, adjacent tissues. Study observations and caveats: Tumor TCR diversity was below lymph nodes but above nontumor tissue.

Regarding this clonotype: Its target is unknown.

TCRdb recomputed calls from the multiplex PCR reads with MiXCR, one row per CDR3 protein. Seen here are 60,000 to 70,000 distinct CDR3 sequences, roughly 57% observed once, and the top ten hold roughly 19%. The V end lost 1 base, the J end lost 2 bases, and 12 bases lay between the germline ends. This CDR3 has 15 residues. CDR1 is SGHVS and CDR2 is FNYEAQ in the germline V gene. This TCR was sampled from a female donor with breast cancer. Some clones in this sample may be carry-over from other donors' samples. The sample comprised breast tumor tissue. J is TRBJ2-7 and V is TRBV7-6, with D perhaps TRBD2 (6 bases). CDR3 in DNA: TGTGCCAGCAGCTTAGGCCCGGGAGAGACCTACGAGCAGTACTTC. Its protein product is CASSLGPGETYEQYF.